One sample yielded the 26 T cell receptor beta chains listed below, sequenced in a study of OX40 agonist ivuxolimab in advanced cancers. Libraries were prepared by immunoSEQ multiplex PCR; TCRdb keeps only in-frame clonotypes and omits some of them. This sample carries roughly 33,000 clones, roughly 84% of them seen once, and the ten largest clones take less than 2%. This sample comprised CD4+ or CD8+ T cells sorted from blood, obtained in a trial of the OX40 agonist ivuxolimab. These receptors all stem from an adult with an advanced solid tumor such as melanoma, head and neck, liver or kidney cancer.

The CDR3, as DNA: TGTGCCAGCAGAGAACAACAGGCCAACACCGGGGAGCTGTTTTTT. Protein product: CASREQQANTGELFF. The gene calls are TRBV6-1 and TRBJ2-2; TRBD1 is a possible D gene (5 bases). CDR3 length: 15 residues. The germline V gene has CDR1 MNHNS and CDR2 SASEGT. Trimming shortened V by 6 bases and J by 2 bases, and 13 bases separated the two germline ends.

Only one count was recorded for this clone. The chain joins TRBV6-5 to TRBJ1-1; TRBD1 is a possible D gene (5 bases). Germline V lookup: CDR1 MNHEY, CDR2 SVGAGI. CDR3 length equals 12 residues. Between the trimmed V and J ends, which lost 6 bases and 4 bases, there was a span of 9 bases. The CDR3: CASSSRGTEAFF. The CDR3 DNA is TGTGCCAGCAGCAGTAGGGGCACTGAAGCTTTCTTT.

This clone occurred a few times. The V gene is TRBV7-9, the J gene TRBJ1-5, with 8 bases that match TRBD1. The CDR3 has 15 amino acids. Germline V gives CDR1 SEHNR, CDR2 FQNEAQ (reference sequence). The V and J ends lost 5 bases and 3 bases, in that order; junction bases with no gene match: 6. The CDR3 nucleotides read TGTGCCAGCAGCCCAGGGACAGGTTTCAATCAGCCCCAGCATTTT. This sequence encodes CASSPGTGFNQPQHF.

A remark on this clone: Other DNA sequences in the sample encode the same CDR3. This rearrangement joins TRBV29-1 to TRBJ2-7, with 11 nucleotides matching TRBD2. From germline, CDR1 is SQVTM and CDR2 ANQGSEA. CDR3 length equals 12 residues. DNA of the CDR3: TGCAGGATTAGCGGGAGGGCCGAAGAACAGTACTTC. Its translation: CRISGRAEEQYF.

This clone qualifies as medium-sized. V usage is TRBV7-9 and J usage is TRBJ1-5, with no clear D. The CDR3 loop spans 16 amino acids. Trimming left V 0 bases short and J 0 bases short, with 9 bases between. In germline, CDR1 is SEHNR, CDR2 FQNEAQ (reference sequence). CDR3 region: CASSLAGSHSNQPQHF. The DNA for the CDR3 is TGTGCCAGCAGCTTAGCAGGGTCCCATAGCAATCAGCCCCAGCATTTT.

The chain carries TRBV19 and TRBJ2-7; D possibly corresponds to TRBD2 (6 bases). The germline V gene has CDR1 LNHDA and CDR2 SQIVND (reference sequence). The ends were cut back, 3 bases at V and 2 bases at J, with 11 bases in the middle. There are 14 residues in the CDR3. The CDR3 sequence: CASSIGTRAYEQYF. CDR3 nucleotide sequence: TGTGCCAGTAGTATTGGGACTCGTGCCTACGAGCAGTACTTC.

The chain joins TRBV29-1 to TRBJ2-3; possible D gene TRBD1, 5 bases. This CDR3 has 13 residues. Looked up from germline, CDR1 is SQVTM and CDR2 is ANQGSEA. V gave up 3 bases and J gave up 0 bases, with 7 bases separating them. CDR3 DNA sequence: TGCAGCGTTGACACAGGTAGCACAGATACGCAGTATTTT. Its protein product is CSVDTGSTDTQYF.

Only one count was recorded for this clone. This chain connects TRBV30 to TRBJ2-1; 7 bases align to TRBD1. CDR3 length equals 14 residues. CDR1 and CDR2 (germline): GTSNPN, SVGIG (reference sequence). The ends lost 5 bases at V and 6 bases at J; junction bases unmatched: 10. CDR3 sequence (DNA): TGTGCCTGGGGTGGGACAGTAGCTTCCAATGAGCAGTTCTTC. Residues: CAWGGTVASNEQFF.

This rearrangement joins TRBV19 to TRBJ1-1; D may be TRBD1 (5 bases). Germline CDR1 reads LNHDA; CDR2 reads SQIVND (reference sequence). Trimming removed 3 bases at V and 3 bases at J, with 11 bases between. The CDR3 has 14 residues. The CDR3 DNA is TGTGCCAGTAGTATGGAAAGGGGACACACTGAAGCTTTCTTT. Its protein is CASSMERGHTEAFF.

This chain links TRBV2 with TRBJ2-6; the match to TRBD1 covers 9 bases. Germline V gives CDR1 SNHLY, CDR2 FYNNEI. Trimming cost V 4 bases and J 2 bases; bases outside gene matches: 3. The length of the CDR3 is 16 residues. CDR3 region: CASSVRTGAGANVLTF. CDR3 DNA sequence: TGTGCCAGCAGTGTGAGGACAGGGGCTGGGGCCAACGTCCTGACTTTC.

The chain carries TRBV11-3 and TRBJ2-5; unclear D gene. The CDR3 runs to 13 residues. With 1 base removed from V and 3 bases from J, the gap between germline ends came to 6 bases. Germline lookup yields CDR1 SGHNT and CDR2 YENEEA. The CDR3 DNA is TGTGCCAGCAGCTTAGGTCAGAAAGAGACCCAGTACTTC. It encodes CASSLGQKETQYF.

The genes are TRBV6-5 and TRBJ2-2; 8 bases align to TRBD1. The CDR3 loop spans 15 amino acids. Germline V gives CDR1 MNHEY, CDR2 SVGAGI. The junction had 4 bases not matched to a gene; V was cut back by 6 bases and J by 1 base. DNA for the CDR3: TGTGCCAGCAGATCGGGACAGGTGAACACCGGGGAGCTGTTTTTT. It yields the protein CASRSGQVNTGELFF.

This clone was counted a single time. The chain recombines TRBV6-5 with TRBJ1-4; D gene unclear. V lost 10 bases and J lost 8, with 8 bases in between. The CDR3 length is 10 residues. The V gene's germline CDR1 is MNHEY and CDR2 SVGAGI. This CDR3 reads CAMSGEKLFF. The CDR3 DNA reads as TGTGCCATGAGTGGGGAAAAACTGTTTTTT.

J is TRBJ1-2 and V is TRBV18; D is undetermined. Germline values: CDR1 KGHSH, CDR2 LQKENI. Trimming cost V 2 bases and J 4 bases, with 8 bases left between them. The CDR3 totals 13 residues. Here the CDR3 DNA reads TGTGCCAGCTCACCAGAGGGAAGCTATGGCTACACCTTC. This gives the protein CASSPEGSYGYTF.

The chain joins TRBV5-1 to TRBJ1-2, with 7 positions matching TRBD1. V was pared by 3 bases and J by 8 bases, with 10 bases of the junction left unmatched. Per germline, CDR1 SGHRS and CDR2 YFSETQ. This CDR3 contains 14 residues. Here the CDR3 reads CASSSNGQVGGYTF. In DNA, the CDR3 is TGCGCCAGCAGCTCAAACGGACAGGTGGGAGGCTACACCTTC.

The genes are TRBV6-6 and TRBJ1-2, with D perhaps TRBD1 (6 bases). The germline V gene has CDR1 MNHNY and CDR2 SVGAGI (reference sequence). Trimming took 7 bases from V and 4 from J, leaving 16 bases between them. The CDR3 is 14 amino acids. The CDR3 DNA reads TGTGCCAGCATCCCGGATTGGACAGCCTATGGCTACACCTTC. Protein sequence: CASIPDWTAYGYTF.

J is TRBJ2-1 and V is TRBV18; D is uncertain. CDR1 and CDR2 from the germline V gene are KGHSH and LQKENI. This CDR3 comprises 15 residues. V was cut by 3 bases and J by 1 base, with 10 bases left in between. The CDR3: CASSPLRSSYNEQFF. Here the CDR3 DNA reads TGTGCCAGCTCACCCCTGCGATCGTCCTACAATGAGCAGTTCTTC.

The chain has TRBV2 and TRBJ1-1, with a tentative D call TRBD1 (5 bases). Trimming left V 6 bases short and J 1 base short, with 12 bases between. The CDR3 has 14 amino acids. Germline V gives CDR1 SNHLY, CDR2 FYNNEI. In DNA form, the CDR3 reads TGTGCCAGCAGACTAGACAGTACGAACACTGAAGCTTTCTTT. Its protein product is CASRLDSTNTEAFF.

This rearrangement joins TRBV7-8 to TRBJ1-5; D is unclear. Trimming removed 0 bases from V and 2 bases from J, with 11 bases in between. CDR3 length: 16 residues. Germline CDR1 and CDR2: SGHVS and FQNEAQ. CDR3 in amino acids: CASSLAPGGGNQPQHF. DNA of the CDR3: TGTGCCAGCAGCTTAGCTCCGGGAGGTGGCAATCAGCCCCAGCATTTT.

Here the CDR3 reads CAWSVQGGGVYEQYF. The CDR3 DNA follows: TGTGCCTGGAGTGTCCAGGGAGGAGGGGTCTACGAGCAGTACTTC. The gene calls are TRBV30 and TRBJ2-7, with D perhaps matching TRBD2 (6 bases). The CDR3 sequence is 15 residues long. V was shortened by 0 bases and J by 3 bases, with 15 bases between the two germline ends. CDR1 GTSNPN and CDR2 SVGIG come from the germline V gene (reference sequence).

This clone turned up a few times. The chain couples TRBV30 to TRBJ1-3; TRBD1 aligns across 7 bases. This CDR3 has 15 residues. Germline V gene data show CDR1 as GTSNPN and CDR2 as SVGIG (reference sequence). The V gene end was trimmed by 2 bases and the J gene end by 1 base; junction bases not matched to a gene: 5. As DNA, the CDR3 is TGTGCCTGGAGTTTAGGGGGCGCTTCTGGAAACACCATATATTTT. Translation: CAWSLGGASGNTIYF.

In nucleotides, the CDR3 is TGTGCCAGCAGTTACGCCCCGGACAGCACCTACGAGCAGTACTTC. Protein: CASSYAPDSTYEQYF. The chain employs TRBV6-5 and TRBJ2-7, with D tentatively TRBD1 (6 bases). Germline loops: CDR1 MNHEY, CDR2 SVGAGI. The CDR3 sequence is 15 residues long. The V and J ends lost 2 bases and 2 bases respectively, with 13 bases between them.

CDR3 nucleotides: TGTGCCAGCAGCGTAGGGGGACAGGGCTACGAGCAGTACTTC. Its translation: CASSVGGQGYEQYF. The rearrangement links TRBV9 to TRBJ2-7; 9 positions match TRBD1. Looked up from germline, CDR1 is SGDLS and CDR2 is YYNGEE. This CDR3 comprises 14 residues. V gave up 0 bases and J gave up 3 bases; unmatched junction bases: 1.

The chain recombines TRBV7-3 with TRBJ2-7; 7 nucleotides match TRBD2. Germline lookup yields CDR1 SGHTA and CDR2 FQGTGA. The CDR3 has 16 amino acids. V lost 5 bases and J lost 3; bases outside the gene matches: 13. DNA for the CDR3: TGTGCCAGCAGCCCCTCCGCGCGGGACTACTACTACGAGCAGTACTTC. Translated, it gives CASSPSARDYYYEQYF.

CDR3 bases: TGTGCCAGCAGTGCCGGAGGTCCAGGACTAGCTATTAAGCCGACGCAGTATTTT. It translates to CASSAGGPGLAIKPTQYF. The chain recombines TRBV7-2 with TRBJ2-3, with 8 bases identical to TRBD2. CDR1 and CDR2 from the germline V gene are SGHTA and FQGNSA. V dropped 6 bases and J dropped 9; count of bases not matched to a gene: 23. This CDR3 is built from 18 residues.

The rearrangement links TRBV4-2 to TRBJ2-3; TRBD2 might be the D (6 bases). Trimming removed 0 bases from V and 3 bases from J, with 19 bases in between. The CDR3 is made up of 18 amino acids. The germline gives CDR1 LGHNA, CDR2 YNFKEQ. The CDR3 here is CASSQESWRGSSTDTQYF. The CDR3 DNA is TGTGCCAGCAGCCAAGAAAGTTGGAGGGGAAGTAGTACAGATACGCAGTATTTT.